Following are 29 T cell receptor beta chains from one sample sequenced in a study of cytomegalovirus exposure and HLA in healthy donors. Primers for the PCR totalled 60 Vbeta and 13 Jbeta. Assay: immunoSEQ multiplex PCR; the TCRdb copy retains only in-frame clones and omits some. The table records around 150,000 clones, approximately 80% of them present only once. Sequenced: PBMCs. These receptor sequences come from a woman in her thirties or forties in good health and CMV-seronegative.

The rearrangement uses TRBV7-9 and TRBJ2-3; TRBD1 matches at 7 bases. CDR3 length: 16 amino acids. The germline V gene has CDR1 SEHNR and CDR2 FQNEAQ (reference sequence). V lost 5 bases and J lost 5; bases outside the gene matches: 13. Here the CDR3 reads CASSPPQGLLGDTQYF. The CDR3 nucleotides are TGTGCCAGCAGCCCACCACAGGGGCTCCTCGGAGATACGCAGTATTTT.

V usage is TRBV7-8 and J usage is TRBJ1-2, with D tentatively TRBD1 (5 bases). Per germline, CDR1 SGHVS and CDR2 FQNEAQ. Trimming took off 0 bases at V and 8 bases at J, with 16 bases between the two ends. The length of the CDR3 is 15 residues. The CDR3 loop is CASSLARGPGDGYTF. The CDR3 coding sequence is TGTGCCAGCAGCTTAGCGCGGGGCCCGGGGGACGGCTACACCTTC.

This chain uses TRBV28 with TRBJ1-3; D gene unclear. The CDR3 contains 13 residues. The germline CDR1 and CDR2 sequences are MDHEN and SYDVKM. The ends were cut back, 7 bases at V and 2 bases at J, with 9 bases in the middle. For the CDR3, the DNA is TGTGCCAGCACCAGGAATGCTGGAAACACCATATATTTT. Protein product: CASTRNAGNTIYF.

The V and J genes are TRBV7-2 and TRBJ2-7, with TRBD2 as a possible D gene (5 bases). There are 15 residues in the CDR3. V was trimmed by 2 bases and J by 2 bases, leaving 13 bases between them. CDR1 is SGHTA and CDR2 is FQGNSA in the germline V gene. The CDR3 sequence: CASSLTSAVAYEQYF. The CDR3 region has the DNA TGTGCCAGCAGCTTAACATCAGCGGTGGCCTACGAGCAGTACTTC.

The CDR3 DNA sequence: TGCGCCAGCAGCCAAGGCCCCCCGGGAGGAAAGCCCAGTGAGCAGTTCTTC. Protein: CASSQGPPGGKPSEQFF. This chain uses TRBV4-1 with TRBJ2-1, with 7 bases identical to TRBD2. Trimming at V came to 1 base and at J to 9 bases, leaving 15 bases not matched to a gene. CDR1 is MGHRA and CDR2 is YSYEKL in the germline V gene. CDR3 size: 17 residues.

This sequence joins TRBV29-1 and TRBJ1-1; a weak D match, TRBD1 (6 bases). V lost 6 bases and J lost 0, with 11 bases in between. From germline, CDR1 is SQVTM and CDR2 ANQGSEA. There are 13 residues in the CDR3. This CDR3 reads CSVWTDLNTEAFF. Written as DNA, the CDR3 is TGCAGCGTGTGGACAGACCTGAACACTGAAGCTTTCTTT.

The chain joins TRBV4-1 to TRBJ1-5; TRBD1 matches 8 bases. Trimming removed 0 bases from V and 3 bases from J; junction bases left unmatched: 10. Germline V gives CDR1 MGHRA, CDR2 YSYEKL. The CDR3 spans 18 residues. CDR3 protein: CASSQDLRRGRDNQPQHF. CDR3 nucleotide sequence: TGCGCCAGCAGCCAAGATCTTCGCAGGGGGCGAGACAATCAGCCCCAGCATTTT.

This clone showed up just a few times. This chain uses TRBV10-1 with TRBJ2-7, with 8 bases matching TRBD1. Germline-derived CDR1 and CDR2 are WNHNN and SYGVQD (reference sequence). The length of the CDR3 is 13 residues. After removal of 6 bases from V and 2 bases from J, the junction contained 3 bases not matched to a gene. This chain's CDR3 is CASSQTGAYEQYF. The DNA for the CDR3 is TGCGCCAGCAGCCAGACAGGGGCCTACGAGCAGTACTTC.

The genes are TRBV6-1 and TRBJ1-1; maybe TRBD1 (6 bases). The CDR3 consists of 13 residues. V was shortened by 4 bases and J by 5 bases, with 11 bases between the two germline ends. The germline V gene has CDR1 MNHNS and CDR2 SASEGT. The CDR3: CASSATGLTEAFF. The CDR3 bases are TGTGCCAGCAGTGCAACAGGGTTGACTGAAGCTTTCTTT.

This clone was detected a few times. The rearrangement joins TRBV27 to TRBJ2-5; D is perhaps TRBD2 (6 bases). The V gene lost 5 bases and the J gene lost 11 bases, with 21 bases spanning the gap. The germline V gene encodes CDR1 MNHEY and CDR2 SMNVEV (reference sequence). The CDR3 loop spans 14 amino acids. The CDR3 nucleotides are TGTGCCAGCAGTCCTAGGGCCGCACTTGGGGGGCAGTACTTC. Translation: CASSPRAALGGQYF.

V is TRBV7-8 and J is TRBJ1-4; 8 bases map to TRBD1. Germline loops: CDR1 SGHVS, CDR2 FQNEAQ. V dropped 3 bases and J dropped 8; count of bases not matched to a gene: 11. This CDR3 spans 16 amino acids. The CDR3 sequence is CASSFSRGRAGEKLFF. CDR3 bases: TGTGCCAGCAGCTTTTCCAGGGGGCGGGCGGGCGAAAAACTGTTTTTT.

About this clone: Other DNA sequences in this specimen translate into the identical CDR3. This chain connects TRBV5-1 to TRBJ1-1; 12 positions agree with TRBD1. The CDR3 loop spans 15 amino acids. V lost 4 bases and J lost 6; bases outside the gene matches: 7. The germline gives CDR1 SGHRS, CDR2 YFSETQ. The CDR3 is CASSGPGQGASEAFF. CDR3 nucleotides: TGCGCCAGCAGCGGACCGGGACAGGGGGCATCTGAAGCTTTCTTT.

Only a few counts were recorded for this clone. The rearrangement joins TRBV5-1 to TRBJ2-1, with D perhaps matching TRBD2 (6 bases). The V gene lost 3 bases and the J gene lost 6 bases, with 19 bases spanning the gap. Looked up from germline, CDR1 is SGHRS and CDR2 is YFSETQ. The CDR3 runs 16 residues. CDR3 coding DNA: TGCGCCAGCAGCTCGACTAGATCCAATTCTCGCAATGAGCAGTTCTTC. This encodes CASSSTRSNSRNEQFF.

The count of this clone is one. The chain links TRBV28 to TRBJ1-1; possible D gene TRBD1, 5 bases. Germline CDR1 reads MDHEN; CDR2 reads SYDVKM. The germline V and J ends were trimmed by 7 bases and 2 bases, with 8 bases remaining between them. The CDR3 extends over 12 amino acids. CDR3 protein: CASKQGNTEAFF. Here the CDR3 DNA reads TGTGCCAGCAAGCAGGGCAACACTGAAGCTTTCTTT.

The V gene is TRBV30, the J gene TRBJ2-3, with D tentatively TRBD2 (6 bases). With 3 bases removed from V and 1 base from J, the gap between germline ends came to 8 bases. This CDR3 is built from 13 residues. In germline, CDR1 is GTSNPN, CDR2 SVGIG (reference sequence). The CDR3 is CAWRLAGTDTQYF. The CDR3 coding sequence is TGTGCCTGGAGACTAGCTGGCACAGATACGCAGTATTTT.

The CDR3 DNA reads as TGTGCCAGCAGCCCAAGACGGAGACTTAGCTCCTACGAGCAGTACTTC. The encoded protein is CASSPRRRLSSYEQYF. The rearrangement joins TRBV11-2 to TRBJ2-5, with D unresolved. Matching the DNA end better, TRBJ2-7 makes the J call doubtful. Germline CDR1 reads SGHAT; CDR2 reads FQNNGV. This CDR3 has 16 amino acids.

This clone was counted a few times. A clone one base away is much larger, so this may be a read error. Other DNA variants within this sample encode the same CDR3. This chain connects TRBV4-1 to TRBJ2-3, with 12 positions matching TRBD2. Germline lookup yields CDR1 MGHRA and CDR2 YSYEKL. The CDR3 consists of 16 residues. Losses at the gene ends were 1 base for V and 9 bases for J; bases not matched to a gene: 8. The DNA of the CDR3 is TGCGCCAGCAGCCAAGTTATTGGGACTAGCGGGCTCACGCAGTATTTT. Translation gives CASSQVIGTSGLTQYF.

The genes are TRBV10-3 and TRBJ2-1; 14 bases are a match to TRBD2. This CDR3 spans 17 amino acids. V trimming: 10 bases; J trimming: 0 bases; junction bases outside the gene matches: 8. Per germline, CDR1 ENHRY and CDR2 SYGVKD. The CDR3 protein is CATRTSGGLSSYNEQFF. The CDR3 bases are TGTGCCACCAGGACTAGCGGGGGGCTCAGCTCCTACAATGAGCAGTTCTTC.

For the CDR3, the DNA is TGTGCCAGCAGTCAATGGGACAGCATCCAAGAGACCCAGTACTTC. This encodes CASSQWDSIQETQYF. This chain connects TRBV6-5 to TRBJ2-5, with TRBD1 matching 7 bases. With 5 bases clipped from V and 1 base from J, the junction kept 7 bases outside the gene matches. The CDR3 consists of 15 residues. In germline, CDR1 is MNHEY, CDR2 SVGAGI.

The J gene is TRBJ2-2, the V gene TRBV29-1; 11 bases line up with TRBD2. V trimming: 8 bases; J trimming: 3 bases; junction bases outside the gene matches: 14. The CDR3 runs 17 residues. CDR1 and CDR2 (germline): SQVTM, ANQGSEA. The CDR3, as DNA: TGCAGCTTTACGACTAGCGGGAACGGTATATACACCGGGGAGCTGTTTTTT. Translated, it gives CSFTTSGNGIYTGELFF.

The rearrangement links TRBV4-1 to TRBJ2-5; 9 bases align to TRBD2. Germline assignment: CDR1 MGHRA and CDR2 YSYEKL. The CDR3 totals 15 residues. J lost 11 bases, V lost 0 bases, and 10 bases had no gene match. CDR3 region: CASSQDGLAIGEQYF. As DNA, the CDR3 is TGCGCCAGCAGCCAAGACGGACTAGCGATCGGAGAGCAGTACTTC.

This clone was observed a handful of times. The chain employs TRBV19 and TRBJ1-1; no clear D gene. Germline V gene data show CDR1 as LNHDA and CDR2 as SQIVND (reference sequence). V lost 7 bases, J lost 9 bases, and 21 bases lay in between. The CDR3 extends over 14 amino acids. In nucleotides, the CDR3 is TGTGCCAGTACACACTTCGGGGAGGTAGATAAAGCTTTCTTT. Its protein product is CASTHFGEVDKAFF. The full variable domain, with the rest looked up from reference TRBV19 and TRBJ1-1, is DGGITQSPKYLFRKEGQNVTLSCEQNLNHDAMYWYRQDPGQGLRLIYYSQIVNDFQKGDIAEGYSVSREKKESFPLTVTSAQKNPTAFYLCASTHFGEVDKAFFGQGTRLTVV.

The J gene is TRBJ1-6, the V gene TRBV6-1; 9 bases line up with TRBD1. V trimming: 3 bases; J trimming: 19 bases; junction bases outside the gene matches: 7. Germline CDR1 reads MNHNS; CDR2 reads SASEGT. This CDR3 has 12 residues. The CDR3 region is CASSESTGGSHF. CDR3 coding DNA: TGTGCCAGCAGTGAGTCCACAGGGGGCAGTCACTTT.

V gene TRBV7-9 combines with J gene TRBJ2-5; 11 positions match TRBD2. The CDR3 runs to 17 residues. Germline CDR1 reads SEHNR; CDR2 reads FQNEAQ (reference sequence). The V segment lost 3 bases and the J segment 1 base; nucleotides outside the gene matches: 7. DNA for the CDR3: TGTGCCAGCAGCTTCGGGACTACTAGCGGGGGCCAAGAGACCCAGTACTTC. Translated, it gives CASSFGTTSGGQETQYF.

The gene calls are TRBV10-3 and TRBJ2-5, with 9 nucleotides matching TRBD1. Losses at the gene ends were 3 bases for V and 6 bases for J; bases not matched to a gene: 5. CDR1 ENHRY and CDR2 SYGVKD come from the germline V gene. This CDR3 comprises 14 residues. In DNA form, the CDR3 reads TGTGCCATCAGTGAACAGGGGGCAGGAAAGACCCAGTACTTC. Its protein product is CAISEQGAGKTQYF.

The CDR3 region has the DNA TGTGCCAGCAGGGGGAACAGGGTGTCGTCCTACGAGCAGTACTTC. Its protein product is CASRGNRVSSYEQYF. This chain uses TRBV2 with TRBJ2-7, with TRBD1 as a possible D gene (6 bases). The CDR3 runs to 15 residues. The V end was cut by 6 bases, the J end by 1 base, with 16 bases between. The germline V gene has CDR1 SNHLY and CDR2 FYNNEI.

The chain links TRBV6-5 to TRBJ2-7; D is possibly TRBD1 (6 bases). Germline values: CDR1 MNHEY, CDR2 SVGAGI. Trimming pared 6 bases from V and 4 bases from J, leaving 19 bases between. The CDR3 runs 15 residues. The chain's CDR3 is CASSNRVRLGYEQYF. The CDR3 region has the DNA TGTGCCAGCAGCAACAGGGTCCGTCTTGGGTACGAGCAGTACTTC.

The chain employs TRBV11-2 and TRBJ2-4; D may be TRBD2 (5 bases). The CDR3 is 15 amino acids. Germline V CDR1 and CDR2: SGHAT, FQNNGV. V lost 4 bases and J lost 6, with 16 bases in between. In DNA, the CDR3 is TGTGCCAGCAGCTCTACCCTGAGGGAGATAAACATTCAGTACTTC. It is translated as CASSSTLREINIQYF.

V is TRBV5-1 and J is TRBJ2-7; 9 nucleotides match TRBD1. The CDR3 has 15 amino acids. Germline lookup yields CDR1 SGHRS and CDR2 YFSETQ. V shed 4 bases, J shed 4 bases, and the junction held 9 bases outside the gene matches. The CDR3 DNA reads as TGCGCCAGCAGCCCCGACAGGGGGGCGTTTTACGAGCAGTACTTC. It encodes CASSPDRGAFYEQYF.